This TCR beta chain was retrieved from a study of blood T cell repertoires in COVID-19. Method: immunoSEQ multiplex PCR; TCRdb's copy keeps in-frame clones and lacks some. The sample holds a few hundred thousand clones, 70% to 75% seen once. Germline lookup yields CDR1 SNHLY and CDR2 FYNNEI. The CDR3 spans 15 residues. V lost 7 bases and J 3 bases, leaving 16 bases between the germline ends. This clone has just one count. What was sequenced was peripheral blood. This sequence joins TRBV2 and TRBJ1-5, with a tentative D call TRBD1 (5 bases). The clonotype comes from a woman older than 75 with acute or convalescent COVID-19. The CDR3 coding sequence is TGTGCCAGCAATCCTCAGGGACTCCCCAATCAGCCCCAGCATTTT. Translating it yields CASNPQGLPNQPQHF.